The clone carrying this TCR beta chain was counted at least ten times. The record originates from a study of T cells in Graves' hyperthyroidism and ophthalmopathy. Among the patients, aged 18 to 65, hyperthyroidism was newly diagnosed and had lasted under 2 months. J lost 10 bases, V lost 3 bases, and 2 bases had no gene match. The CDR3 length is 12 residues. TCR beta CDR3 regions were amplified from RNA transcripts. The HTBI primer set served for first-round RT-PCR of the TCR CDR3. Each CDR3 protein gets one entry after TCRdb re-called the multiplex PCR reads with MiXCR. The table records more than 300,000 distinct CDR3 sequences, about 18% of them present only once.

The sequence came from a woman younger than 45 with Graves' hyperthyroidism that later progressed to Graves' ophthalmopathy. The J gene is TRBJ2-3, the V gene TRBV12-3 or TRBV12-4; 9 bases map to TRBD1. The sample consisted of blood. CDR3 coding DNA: TGTGCCAGCAGTTTGGACAGGGGTCCGCAGTATTTT. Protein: CASSLDRGPQYF.